These 16 T cell receptor beta chains originate from one sample sequenced in a study of cytomegalovirus exposure and HLA in healthy donors. The PCR contained 60 Vbeta and 13 Jbeta primers. Generated by immunoSEQ multiplex PCR, the TCRdb table keeps only in-frame clones and is missing some. The sample includes around 120,000 clones, around 83% of them seen just once. Sample: PBMCs. The source is a girl aged 2 to 9 in good health and CMV-seronegative.

J is TRBJ2-1 and V is TRBV7-3; 9 nucleotides line up with TRBD2. Per the germline V gene, CDR1 is SGHTA and CDR2 is FQGTGA. The CDR3 is 17 residues long. V dropped 1 base and J dropped 0; count of bases not matched to a gene: 4. In DNA, the CDR3 is TGTGCCAGCAGCTTAAGTGGTAGCGGGAGCTCCTACAATGAGCAGTTCTTC. It translates to CASSLSGSGSSYNEQFF.

The chain links TRBV7-2 to TRBJ1-2, with TRBD1 matching 7 bases. The J segment lost 0 bases and the V segment lost 5 bases, leaving 3 bases of the junction unmatched. Per the germline V gene, CDR1 is SGHTA and CDR2 is FQGNSA. The CDR3 has 14 residues. The DNA for the CDR3 is TGTGCCAGCAGCGGCGGGACAGCTAACTATGGCTACACCTTC. Encoded protein: CASSGGTANYGYTF.

This clone came up a few times. The chain uses TRBV27 and TRBJ2-1; D gene unclear. This CDR3 comprises 14 residues. The ends were cut back, 6 bases at V and 2 bases at J, with 11 bases in the middle. The germline CDR1 and CDR2 sequences are MNHEY and SMNVEV (reference sequence). The CDR3 protein is CASSPPRAYNEQFF. The CDR3 nucleotides read TGTGCCAGCAGCCCTCCCCGGGCCTACAATGAGCAGTTCTTC.

Here the CDR3 reads CASSPTGDYGYTF. The CDR3 DNA sequence: TGTGCCAGCAGCCCAACAGGGGACTATGGCTACACCTTC. The V and J genes are TRBV7-2 and TRBJ1-2; 7 positions match TRBD1. Germline CDR1 reads SGHTA; CDR2 reads FQGNSA. The CDR3 runs to 13 residues. J gave up 3 bases and V 5 bases, and 3 bases lay outside the gene matches.

The J gene is TRBJ1-2, the V gene TRBV18, with D perhaps TRBD1 (6 bases). The CDR3 runs 14 residues. V shed 5 bases and J shed 0 bases, with 10 bases lying between them. The germline CDR1 and CDR2 sequences are KGHSH and LQKENI. The CDR3: CASSTDRANYGYTF. The DNA of the CDR3 is TGTGCCAGCTCAACGGACAGAGCTAACTATGGCTACACCTTC. Variable domain in full (rest from reference TRBV18 and TRBJ1-2): NAGVMQNPRHLVRRRGQEARLRCSPMKGHSHVYWYRQLPEEGLKFMVYLQKENIIDESGMPKERFSAEFPKEGPSILRIQQVVRGDSAAYFCASSTDRANYGYTFGSGTRLTVV.

The rearrangement joins TRBV19 to TRBJ1-1; 12 bases are shared with TRBD1. Trimming cost V 2 bases and J 10 bases; bases outside gene matches: 14. The germline CDR1 and CDR2 sequences are LNHDA and SQIVND (reference sequence). The CDR3 contains 17 residues. The CDR3 DNA reads TGTGCCAGTAGTATACTGGGGACAGGGGGCTCTCAGGGAAGAGCTTTCTTT. Amino acids: CASSILGTGGSQGRAFF.

The chain links TRBV27 to TRBJ2-1, with D maybe TRBD1 (6 bases). In germline, CDR1 is MNHEY, CDR2 SMNVEV (reference sequence). Trimming cost V 6 bases and J 0 bases, with 15 bases left between them. The CDR3 contains 16 residues. DNA for the CDR3: TGTGCCAGCAGCTCCCGGACAGTGGGCTCCTACAATGAGCAGTTCTTC. This gives the protein CASSSRTVGSYNEQFF.

The V gene is TRBV25-1, the J gene TRBJ1-1, with a possible D match to TRBD1 (6 bases). The V end was cut by 2 bases, the J end by 4 bases, with 11 bases between. This CDR3 comprises 14 residues. Germline V gives CDR1 MGHDK, CDR2 SYGVNS. The CDR3 nucleotides are TGTGCCAGCAGTGAAGCGGCCAGGGGCACTGAAGCTTTCTTT. The encoded protein is CASSEAARGTEAFF.

The V and J genes are TRBV4-2 and TRBJ2-7; D is possibly TRBD2 (7 bases). CDR3 length: 16 residues. V shed 0 bases and J shed 2 bases, with 14 bases lying between them. CDR1 and CDR2 from the germline V gene are LGHNA and YNFKEQ. In DNA form, the CDR3 reads TGTGCCAGCAGCCAAGATGAGGGGGGGACCCCCTACGAGCAGTACTTC. Protein sequence: CASSQDEGGTPYEQYF.

The V gene is TRBV4-3, the J gene TRBJ1-5; 7 nucleotides agree with TRBD1. The CDR3 length is 15 residues. J was trimmed by 7 bases and V by 0 bases; bases with no gene match: 6. Germline CDR1 reads LGHNA; CDR2 reads YSLEER. Written as DNA, the CDR3 is TGCGCCAGCAGCCAAGATGAGACAGGGTTCCAGCCCCAGCATTTT. It is translated as CASSQDETGFQPQHF.

This clone is a singleton in its sample. The chain couples TRBV30 to TRBJ2-1; perhaps TRBD2 as D (5 bases). The CDR3 consists of 13 residues. V was cut by 4 bases and J by 0 bases, with 7 bases left in between. The V gene's germline CDR1 is GTSNPN and CDR2 SVGIG (reference sequence). CDR3 coding DNA: TGTGCCTGGAACAGCGGCTCCTACAATGAGCAGTTCTTC. Translated: CAWNSGSYNEQFF.

The chain has TRBV10-3 and TRBJ2-4; the D gene is possibly TRBD2 (6 bases). Germline V gene sequence: CDR1 ENHRY, CDR2 SYGVKD. Trimming pared 4 bases from V and 8 bases from J, leaving 6 bases between. The CDR3 contains 11 residues. The CDR3 is CAISGGDIQYF. The CDR3 DNA is TGTGCCATCAGTGGGGGGGACATTCAGTACTTC.

The rearrangement links TRBV30 to TRBJ1-2; D may be TRBD1 (5 bases). Germline loops: CDR1 GTSNPN, CDR2 SVGIG (reference sequence). The CDR3 consists of 10 residues. V was clipped by 3 bases and J by 6 bases, with 5 bases between them. This CDR3 reads CAWRGDGYTF. CDR3 sequence (DNA): TGTGCCTGGAGAGGGGATGGCTACACCTTC.

This clone was detected only once. This CDR3 is CASTSEGVTGELFF. The CDR3, as DNA: TGTGCCAGCACCTCCGAGGGGGTTACCGGGGAGCTGTTTTTT. The chain couples TRBV2 to TRBJ2-2, with D perhaps TRBD1 (6 bases). This CDR3 is built from 14 residues. V gave up 7 bases and J gave up 5 bases, with 14 bases separating them. Germline CDR1 reads SNHLY; CDR2 reads FYNNEI.

This clone was observed a handful of times. This chain joins TRBV28 and TRBJ1-1; a weak D match, TRBD1 (5 bases). Trimming removed 5 bases at V and 10 bases at J, with 23 bases between. Germline values: CDR1 MDHEN, CDR2 SYDVKM. CDR3 length: 15 amino acids. CDR3 DNA: TGTGCCAGCAGTCAAGAGATCGGGACGGGGAGGGGAGCTTTCTTT. Translated: CASSQEIGTGRGAFF.

V is TRBV18 and J is TRBJ2-7; D might be TRBD2 (5 bases). In germline, CDR1 is KGHSH, CDR2 LQKENI. The CDR3 is made up of 17 amino acids. Trimming shortened V by 2 bases and J by 7 bases, and 24 bases separated the two germline ends. CDR3 nucleotides: TGTGCCAGCTCACCAAATATTCTTGCGAGGACTCAATCGGAGCAGTACTTC. Translation: CASSPNILARTQSEQYF.